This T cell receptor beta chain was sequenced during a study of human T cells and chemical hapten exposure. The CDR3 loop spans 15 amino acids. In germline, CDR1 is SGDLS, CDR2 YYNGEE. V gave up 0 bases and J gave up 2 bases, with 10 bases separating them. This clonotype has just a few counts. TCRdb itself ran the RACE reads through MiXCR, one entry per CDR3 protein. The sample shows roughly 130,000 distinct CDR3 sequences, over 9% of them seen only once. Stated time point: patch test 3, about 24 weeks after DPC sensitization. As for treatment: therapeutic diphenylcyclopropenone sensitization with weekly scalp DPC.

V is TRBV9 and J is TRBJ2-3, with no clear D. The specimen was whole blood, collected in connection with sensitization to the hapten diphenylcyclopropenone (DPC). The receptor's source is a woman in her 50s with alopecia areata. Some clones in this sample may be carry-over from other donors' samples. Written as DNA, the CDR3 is TGTGCCAGCAGCGTAGTGAGACACTTCACAGATACGCAGTATTTT. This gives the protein CASSVVRHFTDTQYF.